This T cell receptor beta chain was found in a study of blood T cell repertoires in COVID-19. Authors' processing steps: Amplification with reference gene primers provided the estimates of nucleated cell counts. Clones were read by immunoSEQ multiplex PCR, and TCRdb kept only the in-frame ones, dropping some. V and J calls and clone size are given by that table; D and trimming were obtained from the DNA. The sample has tens of thousands of clones; roughly 80% are singletons. Germline CDR1 is MNHEY and CDR2 is SMNVEV (reference sequence). There are 14 residues in the CDR3. V was pared by 6 bases and J by 2 bases, with 13 bases between.

The source of this sequence is a man in his forties or fifties with acute or convalescent COVID-19. Sample: peripheral blood. This chain joins TRBV27 and TRBJ2-5, with a weak D call TRBD1 (6 bases). The CDR3 region is CASSRRDTQETQYF. The CDR3 DNA is TGTGCCAGCAGCCGCCGGGACACACAAGAGACCCAGTACTTC.